These 25 T cell receptor beta chains came from one sample sequenced in a study of beta chain features in type 1 diabetes. Every bit of the isolated RNA underwent reverse transcription, so sequencing read expressed TCRB transcripts. TCRdb keeps only in-frame clones here, not all; method: immunoSEQ multiplex PCR. The sample has roughly 380,000 clones, around a fifth seen once. Sequencing used naive CD4+ T cells from blood. The origin of the receptors is a woman between 18 and 29 years old in good health.

The chain joins TRBV5-1 to TRBJ2-1; D perhaps matches TRBD2 (5 bases). Trimming removed 2 bases at V and 8 bases at J, with 20 bases between. The CDR3 loop spans 16 amino acids. Germline CDR1 reads SGHRS; CDR2 reads YFSETQ. CDR3 bases: TGCGCCAGCAGCTTAACGTCGACTATTTTGTCTGATGAGCAGTTCTTC. Residues: CASSLTSTILSDEQFF.

This chain joins TRBV7-2 and TRBJ2-7; no clear D. The CDR3 is made up of 11 amino acids. V dropped 2 bases and J dropped 6 bases, with 5 bases sitting between them. Looked up from germline, CDR1 is SGHTA and CDR2 is FQGNSA. CDR3 amino acids: CASSLRGEQYF. The CDR3 coding sequence is TGTGCCAGCAGCTTAAGAGGCGAGCAGTACTTC.

In this sample, this clone turned up a few times. The V gene is TRBV14, the J gene TRBJ2-7; 11 bases agree with TRBD1. Germline V lookup: CDR1 SGHDN, CDR2 FVKESK. V shed 3 bases, J shed 1 base, and the junction held 5 bases outside the gene matches. This CDR3 region has 16 residues. The chain's CDR3 is CASSQPGTGGSYEQYF. The CDR3 DNA reads as TGTGCCAGCAGCCAGCCCGGGACAGGGGGATCCTACGAGCAGTACTTC.

This clone was seen once. The CDR3 region has the DNA TGTGCCTGGAGGGGAGTTTTGAGTGAAAAACTGTTTTTT. Translation: CAWRGVLSEKLFF. This chain joins TRBV30 and TRBJ1-4; D remains unclear. This CDR3 has 13 residues. Between the trimmed V and J ends, which lost 3 bases and 7 bases, there was a span of 12 bases. The germline CDR1 and CDR2 sequences are GTSNPN and SVGIG (reference sequence).

The chain is built from TRBV19 and TRBJ1-1; TRBD1 is a possible D gene (5 bases). Germline V gene lookup returns CDR1 LNHDA and CDR2 SQIVND (reference sequence). The CDR3 sequence is 15 residues long. V was trimmed by 8 bases and J by 3 bases, leaving 19 bases between them. The CDR3 is CASEKLDTFHTEAFF. CDR3 nucleotide sequence: TGTGCCAGTGAAAAGCTGGACACCTTTCACACTGAAGCTTTCTTT. Filled out from reference TRBV19 and TRBJ1-1, the complete variable domain reads DGGITQSPKYLFRKEGQNVTLSCEQNLNHDAMYWYRQDPGQGLRLIYYSQIVNDFQKGDIAEGYSVSREKKESFPLTVTSAQKNPTAFYLCASEKLDTFHTEAFFGQGTRLTVV.

This clone turned up a few times. The chain combines TRBV5-1 with TRBJ2-7; 13 bases are a match to TRBD2. The CDR3 runs to 15 residues. Germline CDR1 and CDR2: SGHRS and YFSETQ. The V segment lost 3 bases and the J segment 7 bases; nucleotides outside the gene matches: 7. The CDR3 spells CASSSGLAGTVEQYF. CDR3 DNA: TGCGCCAGCAGCTCGGGACTAGCGGGGACGGTTGAGCAGTACTTC. Based on the CDR3 plus reference TRBV5-1 and TRBJ2-7, the full variable domain is KAGVTQTPRYLIKTRGQQVTLSCSPISGHRSVSWYQQTPGQGLQFLFEYFSETQRNKGNFPGRFSGRQFSNSRSEMNVSTLELGDSALYLCASSSGLAGTVEQYFGPGTRLTVT.

V and J are TRBV11-2 and TRBJ1-1, with 12 positions matching TRBD1. This CDR3 comprises 15 residues. CDR1 is SGHAT, CDR2 FQNNGV, per germline. V shed 7 bases and J 3 bases; nucleotides not matched to a gene: 6. The CDR3 is CASMGTGGIDTEAFF. The CDR3 DNA follows: TGTGCCAGCATGGGGACAGGGGGCATAGACACTGAAGCTTTCTTT.

The chain carries TRBV5-1 and TRBJ2-5; D is perhaps TRBD1 (6 bases). Germline loops: CDR1 SGHRS, CDR2 YFSETQ. CDR3 length: 14 amino acids. V dropped 3 bases and J dropped 1 base, with 10 bases sitting between them. The CDR3 DNA reads TGCGCCAGCAGCTCGATGGACAGCCAAGAGACCCAGTACTTC. Encoded protein: CASSSMDSQETQYF.

This clone was observed a handful of times. The gene calls are TRBV10-3 and TRBJ2-7; 8 bases line up with TRBD2. J was trimmed by 6 bases and V by 3 bases; bases with no gene match: 7. CDR1 ENHRY and CDR2 SYGVKD come from the germline V gene. This CDR3 is built from 14 residues. CDR3 in DNA: TGTGCCATCAGTGACAGAGCGGGAGAAACCGAGCAGTACTTC. Its protein product is CAISDRAGETEQYF.

CDR3 residues: CASSSGGINEQFF. CDR3 coding DNA: TGCGCCAGCAGTAGCGGGGGGATCAATGAGCAGTTCTTC. The chain carries TRBV5-1 and TRBJ2-1; 10 positions match TRBD2. The CDR3 contains 13 residues. With 5 bases clipped from V and 6 bases from J, the junction kept 2 bases outside the gene matches. Germline V gene sequence: CDR1 SGHRS, CDR2 YFSETQ.

The chain is built from TRBV6-5 and TRBJ1-6; D might be TRBD1 (5 bases). Trimming removed 0 bases at V and 1 base at J, with 7 bases between. Germline CDR1 reads MNHEY; CDR2 reads SVGAGI. The CDR3 covers 16 residues. CDR3 nucleotide sequence: TGTGCCAGCAGTTACTCAGGGACTTCCTATAATTCACCCCTCCACTTT. This sequence encodes CASSYSGTSYNSPLHF.

This clone was counted a few times. The rearrangement links TRBV30 to TRBJ1-1; D is perhaps TRBD1 (6 bases). V lost 3 bases and J lost 6, with 8 bases in between. The germline CDR1 and CDR2 sequences are GTSNPN and SVGIG (reference sequence). The CDR3 contains 11 residues. CDR3 protein: CAWRRGSEAFF. The CDR3 coding sequence is TGTGCCTGGAGAAGGGGGTCTGAAGCTTTCTTT.

This chain connects TRBV7-2 to TRBJ2-7; 7 bases align to TRBD1. J lost 4 bases, V lost 1 base, and 4 bases had no gene match. The CDR3 is 14 amino acids. The germline CDR1 and CDR2 sequences are SGHTA and FQGNSA. In nucleotides, the CDR3 is TGTGCCAGCAGCTTAGATCCAGGGGGATACGAGCAGTACTTC. Its protein product is CASSLDPGGYEQYF.

A few counts support this clone. This sequence joins TRBV5-1 and TRBJ2-3, with a possible D match to TRBD1 (6 bases). The CDR3 is 14 residues long. Germline V lookup: CDR1 SGHRS, CDR2 YFSETQ. V lost 0 bases and J lost 7, with 12 bases in between. The CDR3 sequence is CASSLDGRDNTQYF. CDR3 in DNA: TGCGCCAGCAGCTTGGATGGCAGGGACAATACGCAGTATTTT.

The V and J genes are TRBV5-1 and TRBJ2-5; 7 bases agree with TRBD1. CDR1 and CDR2 (germline): SGHRS, YFSETQ. The CDR3 totals 16 residues. Losses at the gene ends were 4 bases for V and 0 bases for J; bases not matched to a gene: 9. The CDR3 coding sequence is TGCGCCAGCAGCCCACACGGGACAGAGTACCAAGAGACCCAGTACTTC. Protein sequence: CASSPHGTEYQETQYF. Full variable domain (outside the CDR3, taken from reference TRBV5-1 and TRBJ2-5): KAGVTQTPRYLIKTRGQQVTLSCSPISGHRSVSWYQQTPGQGLQFLFEYFSETQRNKGNFPGRFSGRQFSNSRSEMNVSTLELGDSALYLCASSPHGTEYQETQYFGPGTRLLVL.

This clone was seen a few times. This chain uses TRBV5-6 with TRBJ2-7, with TRBD2 as a possible D gene (6 bases). Germline CDR1 reads SGHDT; CDR2 reads YYEEEE. Between the trimmed V and J ends, which lost 4 bases and 7 bases, there was a span of 27 bases. This CDR3 has 17 residues. CDR3 sequence reads: CASSHRGLLRGFSEQYF. The CDR3 DNA is TGTGCCAGCAGCCACCGGGGACTCCTAAGGGGTTTCTCTGAGCAGTACTTC.

This clone was counted a few times. V is TRBV30 and J is TRBJ2-7; 11 nucleotides align to TRBD1. The length of the CDR3 is 12 residues. J was trimmed by 4 bases and V by 7 bases; bases with no gene match: 3. The germline CDR1 and CDR2 sequences are GTSNPN and SVGIG (reference sequence). CDR3 residues: CAYGTGGYEQYF. The CDR3 DNA reads TGTGCCTACGGGACAGGGGGGTACGAGCAGTACTTC.

The J gene is TRBJ2-2, the V gene TRBV4-2; TRBD1 aligns across 7 bases. The CDR3 is 13 residues long. V was pared by 4 bases and J by 9 bases, with 5 bases of the junction left unmatched. Germline CDR1 reads LGHNA; CDR2 reads YNFKEQ. This CDR3 is CASSRQGRRELFF. CDR3 bases: TGTGCCAGCAGCCGACAGGGTCGTAGGGAGCTGTTTTTT.

A few counts support this clone. The gene calls are TRBV7-2 and TRBJ2-7, with D perhaps matching TRBD2 (6 bases). The V gene lost 5 bases and the J gene lost 0 bases, with 17 bases spanning the gap. The CDR3 sequence is 16 residues long. The germline V gene has CDR1 SGHTA and CDR2 FQGNSA. The CDR3 reads CASSTTGTQSSYEQYF. The CDR3 coding sequence is TGTGCCAGCAGCACCACCGGGACTCAGAGCTCCTACGAGCAGTACTTC.

This clone came up a few times. The CDR3 is CASSPYRGPYNEQFF. The CDR3 nucleotides are TGTGCCAGCTCACCATACAGGGGACCCTACAATGAGCAGTTCTTC. The chain combines TRBV18 with TRBJ2-1, with 7 bases that match TRBD1. Trimming removed 2 bases from V and 2 bases from J; junction bases left unmatched: 3. CDR1 and CDR2 from the germline V gene are KGHSH and LQKENI. The CDR3 is 15 residues long. Complete variable domain (other parts from reference TRBV18 and TRBJ2-1): NAGVMQNPRHLVRRRGQEARLRCSPMKGHSHVYWYRQLPEEGLKFMVYLQKENIIDESGMPKERFSAEFPKEGPSILRIQQVVRGDSAAYFCASSPYRGPYNEQFFGPGTRLTVL.

This clone was seen a handful of times. The chain recombines TRBV19 with TRBJ1-6; tentative D call: TRBD1 (5 bases). The CDR3 consists of 13 residues. The V end was cut by 5 bases, the J end by 7 bases, with 9 bases between. The germline CDR1 and CDR2 sequences are LNHDA and SQIVND (reference sequence). The CDR3, as DNA: TGTGCCAGTAGTCCTCGACAGAATTCACCCCTCCACTTT. Protein product: CASSPRQNSPLHF.

This clone was observed a handful of times. The chain links TRBV6-6 to TRBJ2-3; TRBD1 matches at 8 bases. In germline, CDR1 is MNHNY, CDR2 SVGAGI (reference sequence). This CDR3 comprises 15 residues. J gave up 3 bases and V 6 bases, and 8 bases lay outside the gene matches. The CDR3 is CASSEDRAGTDTQYF. The CDR3 bases are TGTGCCAGCAGCGAGGACAGGGCTGGAACAGATACGCAGTATTTT.

This clone was detected only a few times. This sequence joins TRBV5-1 and TRBJ1-2, with D possibly TRBD1 on 6 matching bases. CDR1 is SGHRS, CDR2 YFSETQ, per germline. V lost 0 bases and J 10 bases, leaving 10 bases between the germline ends. The length of the CDR3 is 12 residues. The CDR3 coding sequence is TGCGCCAGCAGCTTGGCAGGACAGATCTACACCTTC. Its protein is CASSLAGQIYTF. Full variable domain (outside the CDR3, taken from reference TRBV5-1 and TRBJ1-2): KAGVTQTPRYLIKTRGQQVTLSCSPISGHRSVSWYQQTPGQGLQFLFEYFSETQRNKGNFPGRFSGRQFSNSRSEMNVSTLELGDSALYLCASSLAGQIYTFGSGTRLTVV.

The chain links TRBV28 to TRBJ2-1; 16 bases map to TRBD2. Germline V CDR1 and CDR2: MDHEN, SYDVKM. V shed 3 bases and J 11 bases; nucleotides not matched to a gene: 1. The CDR3 consists of 14 residues. CDR3 region: CASSLGLAGGQQFF. Written as DNA, the CDR3 is TGTGCCAGCAGTTTGGGACTAGCGGGAGGGCAGCAGTTCTTC.

The chain joins TRBV30 to TRBJ2-7, with TRBD2 matching 8 bases. Germline CDR1 is GTSNPN and CDR2 is SVGIG (reference sequence). The CDR3 has 12 residues. J was trimmed by 2 bases and V by 7 bases; bases with no gene match: 4. CDR3 sequence (DNA): TGTGCCTTTGCGGGAGGTCCCTACGAGCAGTACTTC. Protein sequence: CAFAGGPYEQYF.